Below, 18 T cell receptor beta chains from the same sample are listed, as sequenced in a study of T cell responses to AZD1222 COVID-19 vaccine. Clones were sequenced by immunoSEQ multiplex PCR, and TCRdb holds only the in-frame ones, with some missing. The sample includes 150,000 or so clones, roughly 92% of them seen just once. Here the sequenced sample was peripheral blood, taken 28 days after the second AZD1222 dose. These receptors were collected from an adult who received the AZD1222 COVID-19 vaccine.

The CDR3, as DNA: TGTGCCAGCAGTCGCCCCTGGACTAGCGGGAACTACAATGAGCAGTTCTTC. Translated, it gives CASSRPWTSGNYNEQFF. The gene calls are TRBV27 and TRBJ2-1; 12 bases map to TRBD2. This CDR3 is built from 17 residues. The V and J ends lost 5 bases and 3 bases, in that order; junction bases with no gene match: 8. CDR1 and CDR2 from the germline V gene are MNHEY and SMNVEV (reference sequence).

The chain uses TRBV30 and TRBJ2-5, with 8 bases lining up with TRBD2. The CDR3 extends over 12 amino acids. Germline CDR1 reads GTSNPN; CDR2 reads SVGIG (reference sequence). J lost 5 bases, V lost 8 bases, and 7 bases had no gene match. The CDR3 DNA is TGTGCCGGCGGGGGGTCGCCGGAGACCCAGTACTTC. Translation: CAGGGSPETQYF.

CDR3 coding DNA: TGTGCCAGCAGTGAATATCCCCGGCAAGGAGCTTTCTTT. It yields the protein CASSEYPRQGAFF. The gene calls are TRBV25-1 and TRBJ1-1; D ambiguous. The V end lost 0 bases, the J end lost 10 bases, and 12 bases lay between the germline ends. Germline V gives CDR1 MGHDK, CDR2 SYGVNS. There are 13 residues in the CDR3. Supplemented by reference TRBV25-1 and TRBJ1-1, the full variable domain reads EADIYQTPRYLVIGTGKKITLECSQTMGHDKMYWYQQDPGMELHLIHYSYGVNSTEKGDLSSESTVSRIRTEHFPLTLESARPSHTSQYLCASSEYPRQGAFFGQGTRLTVV.

This rearrangement joins TRBV7-9 to TRBJ1-5; D call uncertain. The CDR3 consists of 13 residues. Germline values: CDR1 SEHNR, CDR2 FQNEAQ (reference sequence). With 4 bases removed from V and 2 bases from J, the gap between germline ends came to 6 bases. DNA of the CDR3: TGTGCCAGCAGCTCACACGGCAATCAGCCCCAGCATTTT. It specifies CASSSHGNQPQHF.

The chain combines TRBV7-9 with TRBJ2-7; 9 bases match TRBD2. Germline loops: CDR1 SEHNR, CDR2 FQNEAQ (reference sequence). The trim removed 3 bases at V and 0 bases at J, leaving 6 bases unmatched. The CDR3 length is 16 residues. CDR3 DNA: TGTGCCAGCAGCTTTGGCAGCGGGAGGTTCTCCTACGAGCAGTACTTC. It translates to CASSFGSGRFSYEQYF.

The chain is built from TRBV19 and TRBJ1-5; 12 bases fit TRBD1. The CDR3 has 14 residues. Germline CDR1 LNHDA, CDR2 SQIVND (reference sequence). V lost 8 bases and J lost 6; bases outside the gene matches: 5. CDR3 protein: CASAGTGGGQPQHF. CDR3 bases: TGTGCCAGTGCCGGGACAGGGGGCGGTCAGCCCCAGCATTTT.

This rearrangement joins TRBV29-1 to TRBJ1-1; TRBD1 might be the D (6 bases). Germline values: CDR1 SQVTM, CDR2 ANQGSEA. V lost 5 bases and J 1 base, leaving 14 bases between the germline ends. This CDR3 is built from 14 residues. This CDR3 reads CSVLGGDQNTEAFF. In DNA form, the CDR3 reads TGCAGCGTTTTAGGGGGGGACCAGAACACTGAAGCTTTCTTT.

In this sample, this clone turned up once. The rearrangement links TRBV3-1 (or the pseudogene TRBV3-2) to TRBJ2-7, with 12 positions matching TRBD2. CDR1 is LGHDT, CDR2 YNNKEL, per germline (reference sequence). After removal of 1 base from V and 5 bases from J, the junction contained 9 bases not matched to a gene. The CDR3 has 17 amino acids. CDR3 in amino acids: CASSQALAGGIRNEQYF. Written as DNA, the CDR3 is TGTGCCAGCAGCCAAGCGCTAGCGGGAGGGATTAGGAACGAGCAGTACTTC.

This clone was observed a few times. The chain combines TRBV6-2 or TRBV6-3 with TRBJ1-1; 7 bases align to TRBD1. V lost 6 bases, J lost 3 bases, and 16 bases stayed unmatched. Germline V gene data show CDR1 as MNHEY and CDR2 as SVGEGT. The CDR3 runs to 17 residues. The CDR3 DNA sequence: TGTGCCAGCAGCGAAAACAGGGGATTAGAGAGGTACACTGAAGCTTTCTTT. This gives the protein CASSENRGLERYTEAFF.

This clone came up once. This rearrangement joins TRBV19 to TRBJ1-1; weak D call: TRBD1 (5 bases). The CDR3 extends over 14 amino acids. Germline CDR1 and CDR2: LNHDA and SQIVND (reference sequence). Trimming removed 7 bases from V and 5 bases from J, with 17 bases in between. As DNA, the CDR3 is TGTGCCAGTACCGATGCAGGGTGGGGGACTGAAGCTTTCTTT. Translated, it gives CASTDAGWGTEAFF. Looking up the rest from reference TRBV19 and TRBJ1-1 gives the full variable domain: DGGITQSPKYLFRKEGQNVTLSCEQNLNHDAMYWYRQDPGQGLRLIYYSQIVNDFQKGDIAEGYSVSREKKESFPLTVTSAQKNPTAFYLCASTDAGWGTEAFFGQGTRLTVV.

This sequence joins TRBV4-1 and TRBJ2-1, with 10 positions matching TRBD1. Germline CDR1 and CDR2: MGHRA and YSYEKL. The CDR3 covers 16 residues. The V gene end was trimmed by 1 base and the J gene end by 13 bases; junction bases not matched to a gene: 13. The CDR3 DNA sequence: TGCGCCAGCAGCCAAGCCCCCGGGACAGGGGTTGTCGCTCAGTTCTTC. It encodes CASSQAPGTGVVAQFF.

J is TRBJ2-3 and V is TRBV4-1; no definite D call. The CDR3 has 14 residues. Looked up from germline, CDR1 is MGHRA and CDR2 is YSYEKL. V was shortened by 3 bases and J by 1 base, with 8 bases between the two germline ends. CDR3 region: CASSHPQGTDTQYF. DNA of the CDR3: TGCGCCAGCAGCCATCCCCAGGGCACAGATACGCAGTATTTT.

This rearrangement joins TRBV5-1 to TRBJ2-7; tentatively, D is TRBD1 (6 bases). Between the trimmed V and J ends, which lost 2 bases and 2 bases, there was a span of 8 bases. Germline-derived CDR1 and CDR2 are SGHRS and YFSETQ. The CDR3 is made up of 13 amino acids. The CDR3 DNA follows: TGCGCCAGCAGCTTCCAGGGGCCCTACGAGCAGTACTTC. It specifies CASSFQGPYEQYF.

This sequence joins TRBV5-1 and TRBJ2-5; no definite D call. V lost 0 bases to trimming and J lost 1 base, with 10 bases between them. This CDR3 is built from 15 residues. Germline values: CDR1 SGHRS, CDR2 YFSETQ. CDR3 in DNA: TGCGCCAGCAGCTTGGTTGTGGGTATCCAAGAGACCCAGTACTTC. This sequence encodes CASSLVVGIQETQYF. Variable domain in full (rest from reference TRBV5-1 and TRBJ2-5): KAGVTQTPRYLIKTRGQQVTLSCSPISGHRSVSWYQQTPGQGLQFLFEYFSETQRNKGNFPGRFSGRQFSNSRSEMNVSTLELGDSALYLCASSLVVGIQETQYFGPGTRLLVL.

This chain connects TRBV18 to TRBJ1-3; D gene uncertain. Germline lookup yields CDR1 KGHSH and CDR2 LQKENI. Trimming stripped 5 bases from V and 1 base from J, with 6 bases between. The CDR3 spans 13 residues. CDR3 in DNA: TGTGCCAGCTCAAAGGTATCTGGAAACACCATATATTTT. It yields the protein CASSKVSGNTIYF.

This clone occurred a few times. The chain couples TRBV10-1 to TRBJ1-6; perhaps TRBD1 as D (5 bases). The CDR3 loop spans 15 amino acids. Looked up from germline, CDR1 is WNHNN and CDR2 is SYGVQD (reference sequence). The V end was cut by 7 bases, the J end by 10 bases, with 20 bases between. The CDR3 region has the DNA TGCGCCAGCACTGAAGTAACGGGGCCCGGATCACCCCTCCACTTT. Encoded protein: CASTEVTGPGSPLHF.

V is TRBV6-5 and J is TRBJ2-2; D is unresolved. The CDR3 consists of 14 residues. The V and J ends lost 2 bases and 0 bases respectively, with 4 bases between them. Germline loops: CDR1 MNHEY, CDR2 SVGAGI. Here the CDR3 reads CASSYDPNTGELFF. CDR3 in DNA: TGTGCCAGCAGTTACGACCCGAACACCGGGGAGCTGTTTTTT.

This clone was observed a single time. This chain links TRBV5-1 with TRBJ2-5, with no clear D. Trimming left V 0 bases short and J 2 bases short, with 8 bases between. The CDR3 loop spans 14 amino acids. Germline CDR1 reads SGHRS; CDR2 reads YFSETQ. The CDR3 spells CASSLGIGQETQYF. CDR3 coding DNA: TGCGCCAGCAGCTTGGGAATTGGGCAAGAGACCCAGTACTTC.